This T cell receptor beta chain was observed in a study of T cells after yellow fever vaccination (dated by TCRdb to about 2019). For the study in its entirety: Libraries from fractions with low cell numbers were prepared with the SMART-Seq v4 Ultra Low Input RNA kit. To follow T-cell clones before and after both primary and booster YFV17D yellow fever vaccination, bulk TCR alpha and beta repertoires underwent longitudinal sequencing. Two healthy male donors, one aged 18 to 29 and one aged 30 to 40 years, made up the cohort. Blood was drawn at multiple timepoints before and after primary and secondary immunization, with bulk PBMC replicates and cell subsets isolated. The investigation overall reported the following: Compared with the primary T-cell response, the secondary T-cell response was faster but weaker, reaching its peak on day 5 rather than on day 15. Because only two donors were included in the study, the extent to which the findings can be generalized is limited. Most clones expanded after primary vaccination (approximately 96% of CD4 and over 80% of CD8) were re-detected after the booster, suggesting that broad memory maintenance occurred. Computational filtering was required because FACS-sorted repertoires could contain abundant contaminating clonotypes from the bulk population. A small share of clonotypes was detected in both CD4 and CD8 compartments, with the overlap likely arising from convergent recombination.

As for this clonotype: The target of this receptor is not known. Nothing much larger sits one base from this clone, and base qualities are not available.

This sample's treatment or condition label indicates: live attenuated yellow fever vaccine strain. PBMCs were isolated from peripheral blood using a standard Ficoll-Paque protocol. Dynabeads CD4 and CD8 positive selection kits were used to isolate the CD4 and CD8 T-cell fractions. RNA was extracted with TriZol from bulk PBMCs, CD4 and CD8 fractions, and dextramer-positive and dextramer-negative fractions. Germline trimming: 4 bases from V, 5 bases from J; junction bases outside gene matches: 12. Counted from cysteine to phenylalanine, this CDR3 has 17 amino acids. Only the CDR3 DNA is retained, 51 bases long and in frame from the first base. CDR1 and CDR2 are read off the germline V gene (reference sequence) as DFQATT and SNEGSKA. TCR cDNA was synthesized by 5'RACE template switching, through which a universal primer site and unique molecular identifiers were introduced. cDNA synthesis was primed from both the TCR alpha and TCR beta constant segments. Library amplification involved two PCR steps, and the second step added sample barcodes and sequencing adapters. Libraries were sequenced on Illumina HiSeq 2500 (2x100 bp) or NovaSeq (2x150 bp). On the study's bioinformatics: Reads were demultiplexed and collapsed into UMI consensus sequences with MIGEC, and V(D)J alignment was performed with MiXCR. Vaccine-responding clonotypes were identified with edgeR using replicate PBMC samples, with FDR below 0.01 and a log2 fold change above 5 up to day 15 being required. Each bulk clonotype received a CD4 or CD8 identity based on whether the sequenced CD4 or CD8 repertoire contained that clonotype at higher abundance. In TCRdb, the public reads were trimmed at Q25 with fastp and aligned with MiXCR, with productive beta chains retained. All rows with the same CDR3 protein become a single entry with the most common DNA and genes. In this record, the V and J calls reflect TCRdb's handling and not the investigators' own analysis. In all, the sample holds roughly 250,000 distinct CDR3 sequences, and over 10% of those were seen once. Of the sample, roughly 0.5% falls within the top ten clones.

This sequence uses TRBV20-1 and TRBJ2-5, with TRBD2 identical over 14 junction bases. Sequencing used CD4+ T cells sorted from PBMCs, obtained 45 days after the yellow fever booster vaccination. This TCR derives from a man aged 30 to 39 who received the YFV17D yellow fever vaccine. The sequenced DNA is TGCAGTGCTACGCTTTCGGGGGGACTAGCGGGAGAGGAGACCCAGTACTTC. This yields the protein CSATLSGGLAGEETQYF.